This T cell receptor beta chain comes out of a study of shared clonotypes between healthy human individuals (dated by TCRdb to 2018 to 2020). Some background on the complete study: The cohort included a few men and a couple of women between 18 and 49 years of age. For each donor, CD4 naive and CD4 memory were each run on three plates, CD8 naive on two plates, and CD8 memory on one plate. Blood TCR repertoires of about five healthy adults were deeply sequenced to estimate repertoire size and the extent of clonotype sharing between individuals. Different laboratories and diverse techniques were used to prepare libraries and sequence TCR repertoires, to increase sequencing depth and limit assay-specific biases. Leukapheresis yielded between about 0.94 and 8.9 billion PBMCs per donor.

General study outcomes and caveats: The small number of donors limited the genetic and exposure-history diversity represented. Even with the large sequencing depth, rarefaction of the sorted-subset datasets indicated that sequencing was incomplete. Higher generation probabilities were observed for clonotypes shared by all four sorted-subset donors than for non-shared clonotypes. Sharing across four donors was observed for roughly 5% of naive CD4, about 4% of naive CD8, 2% to 2.5% of memory CD4, and roughly 0.43% of memory CD8 clonotypes. Pairwise subsampling indicated that sequencing depth was expected to affect the degree of clonotype sharing among donors. Naive subsets generally had larger estimated clonotype richness than memory subsets did. Sampling was limited to blood, and TCR repertoires in tissue likely differ from TCR repertoires in blood.

The donors were healthy, HIV-negative adults who had no recently reported acute infections or vaccinations. Only Caucasian adults living in Nashville, Tennessee, USA were represented among the donors. CD4+ T cells were enriched by magnetic negative selection; naive cells were then positively selected on CD45RA, and the negative fraction formed the memory subset. Blood was obtained by leukapheresis, after which PBMCs were separated by Ficoll-Histopaque density gradient centrifugation and cryopreserved in liquid nitrogen vapor phase. Analytical flow cytometry was used to check the purity and quantity of every magnetically sorted T cell population. Genomic DNA was isolated from every sorted fraction and measured by UV absorbance on a Nanodrop 2000c. Using the deep immunoSEQ assay, TCR CDR3 regions were amplified from genomic DNA by multiplex PCR. Extracted genomic DNA from each cell subset was spread evenly across all wells of several immunoSEQ 96-well plates, with each plate serving as a replicate. For sorted subsets, roughly 190 ng of genomic DNA, equivalent to about 30,000 T cell genomes, went into each replicate PCR. Purified libraries were measured with a Qubit 3.0 fluorometer, size-checked on a Bioanalyzer 2100, and measured again with the KAPA Library Quantification kit. Every immunoSEQ 96-well plate was sequenced on a dedicated single-read 150-cycle Illumina NextSeq 550 flow cell. The study's processing was this. Because the immunoSEQ output held only junctional sequences and lacked quality scores, the filtering could not match the filtering applied to full-length reads. Sequences were annotated with PyIR, a Python wrapper for IgBLAST v1.9, and V/J genes and CDR3 were assigned using IMGT germline references. Reads were removed for weak V/J assignments (E-value above 1e-6), missing CDR3, stop codons, out-of-frame junctions, or ambiguous translated residues. V3J clonotypes were defined by identical inferred V gene, J gene, and CDR3 amino acid sequence. To compute the percentage overlap between repertoires, the number of shared unique clonotypes was divided by the size of the smaller repertoire. Repertoire richness was assessed with RTK rarefaction, the Chao1 estimator, and Recon v2.1 estimates of unobserved clonotypes. Generation probabilities were computed with OLGA for all TCRbeta clonotypes obtained by the gDNA method from several donors. This immuneACCESS table, as held by TCRdb, lists in-frame sequences with V and J called but not all clones. Of the missing ones, under half trace to an unresolved V gene in checked studies; the others have no known cause. V and J calls and clone size are given by that table; D and trimming were obtained from the DNA. Within this sample are roughly 2 million clones, with 85% to 95% of them counted one time only. Of the sample, 0.1% to 0.15% falls within the top ten clones.

Concerning this clone: Its antigen target is currently unknown. No much larger clonotype is one base removed from it; base qualities were not supplied.

From the germline V gene, CDR1 is SGHTA and CDR2 is FQGNSA. Measured from the cysteine to the phenylalanine, the CDR3 is 15 residues long. CDR3 DNA only is kept here, 45 bases in frame from base 1. Cut back by 5 bases and 0 bases, the V and J ends lie 14 bases apart. Here the chain combines TRBV7-2 and TRBJ2-7; the D call could be TRBD1 or TRBD2, with each sharing 5 bases. Source material: naive CD4+ T cells sorted from blood. Reading the label with the study, this specimen's cell subset or site is: CD45RA+ positively selected. This TCR was sampled from a man aged 18-30 years in good health. The CDR3 reads as follows: CASSAGTGISYEQYF. DNA sequence: TGTGCCAGCAGCGCCGGGACGGGGATCTCCTACGAGCAGTACTTC.